Described below is a single T cell receptor (beta chain) sequence and its context. The antigen is not known. TCR sequencing used cDNA made by reverse transcription of extracted RNA. The table came from immunoSEQ multiplex PCR; TCRdb's copy has only in-frame clones and leaves some out. Among roughly 200,000 clones, roughly 56% were seen once, and the ten largest hold approximately 4.9%. This sample was taken from a study of CD8+ T cells in alopecia areata. The study's findings and limits: Sequences from scalp samples also cover resident alphabeta T cells of normal skin. Sharing of TCR sequences between patients (possibly for HLA-related reasons) was less clear than in mice. It was lesional scalp, especially alopecia totalis/universalis, that showed higher clonality than normal scalp.

Isolation of CD4+ and CD8+ T cells from PBMCs was achieved by sorting. V lost 2 bases, J lost 0 bases, and 7 bases lay in between. The germline gives CDR1 MNHEY, CDR2 SMNVEV (reference sequence). The CDR3 runs 14 residues. The material sequenced was CD8+ T cells sorted from blood. V usage is TRBV27 and J usage is TRBJ1-1; no clear D. This TCR derives from a human donor in good health. The CDR3: CASSLVSMNTEAFF. The CDR3, as DNA: TGTGCCAGCAGTTTAGTCTCCATGAACACTGAAGCTTTCTTT.